The T cell receptor beta chain under discussion was sequenced for a study of OX40 agonist ivuxolimab in advanced cancers. A note on the overall study: Ivuxolimab, which targeted the costimulatory receptor OX40 (CD134), was an agonistic, fully human IgG2 monoclonal antibody. Of the roughly 52 patients in dose escalation, about 20 had hepatocellular carcinoma, roughly 15 had melanoma, 9 had renal cell carcinoma and 9 had head and neck cancer. In the dose-escalation cohort, around 80% of patients were male, and the mean age was approximately 60 years with a range of roughly 20 to 80. Peripheral TCRbeta sequencing was intended to test whether TCR sequence diversity was altered and clonal T-cell expansion was caused by ivuxolimab. The paper describes the monotherapy dose-escalation part (N of about 54 patients) of the phase I trial of ivuxolimab. Intravenous ivuxolimab was administered to patients every 2 weeks at six dose levels: 0.01, 0.1, 0.3, 1.5, 3 and 10 mg/kg. Prior anti-PD-1, anti-PD-L1 or anti-CTLA-4 therapy was permitted, and checkpoint inhibitors had been received by 30% to 40% of dose-escalation patients. Partial responses were achieved by three dose-escalation patients, of whom one had hepatocellular carcinoma and two had cutaneous melanoma.

Patients with a history of autoimmune disease or receiving systemic immunosuppression were excluded from the trial. Peripheral blood for TCR sequencing was collected from all dose cohorts at baseline, on cycle 4 day 1, and on cycle 7 day 1. The samples were taken from a phase I, first-in-human, multicenter, open-label dose-escalation trial of ivuxolimab. Adults with locally advanced or metastatic melanoma, renal cell carcinoma, hepatocellular carcinoma or head and neck squamous cell carcinoma were enrolled in the trial. Before TCR sequencing, CD4+ T cells and CD8+ T cells were sorted from peripheral blood as separate populations. To sequence the TCRbeta CDR3 region, genomic DNA was isolated from the sorted cells. The immunoSEQ Assay was used to sequence the TCRbeta CDR3 regions. TCRdb holds this immuneACCESS table with in-frame rearrangements only. Some clones are missing; in checked studies, unresolved V genes explain under half, and the rest has no known cause. Recorded for this sample are about 53,000 clones; around 79% of them occurred a single time. The ten largest clones add up to over 1% of the sample.

Relative to germline, V is 3 bases shorter and J is 3 bases shorter, with 12 bases between their ends. The CDR3 has 13 amino acids, counting the end cysteine and phenylalanine. The sequence is cut down to CDR3 DNA, 39 bases in frame from base 1. CDR1 and CDR2 (GTSNPN, SVGIG) derive from the germline V gene (reference sequence). In the case of this clone: The antigen it binds to is not known. It has no much larger one-base neighbor in the sample; base qualities were not kept.

What the study reported, not specific to this receptor: Antigen specificity was not determined for the clonally expanded peripheral T cells. Partial responders in the 0.1-3.0 mg/kg groups had among the lowest normalized peripheral clonal expansion, especially among CD8+ T cells. Low levels of normalized T-cell clonal expansion were also seen in some patients who did not respond. After ivuxolimab, more expanded clones were found on average in CD8+ T cells than in CD4+ T cells. At doses of 0.1 to 3.0 mg/kg, clonal expansion of both CD4+ and CD8+ blood T cells was observed from baseline to week 6.

The chain is assembled from TRBV30 and TRBJ2-7, and TRBD2 may be the D gene, going by 6 matching bases. The sequence was obtained from an adult with an advanced solid tumor such as melanoma, head and neck, liver or kidney cancer. The input for sequencing was CD4+ or CD8+ T cells sorted from blood, taken in a trial of the OX40 agonist ivuxolimab. The DNA is as follows: TGTGCCTGGAGGTTAGGGACTGACTACGAGCAGTACTTC. Translated, this is CAWRLGTDYEQYF.